These 30 T cell receptor beta chains share one sample of origin, sequenced in a study of cytomegalovirus exposure and HLA in healthy donors. In the PCR, 60 Vbeta and 13 Jbeta primers were used. Sequencing used immunoSEQ multiplex PCR; TCRdb keeps in-frame clones, though not all of them. Across 75,000 to 90,000 clones, the top ten clones capture 1.4% to 1.5% of the sample. Sequenced sample: PBMCs. The receptors originated from a woman in her sixties in good health and CMV-seronegative.

V usage is TRBV7-6 and J usage is TRBJ1-1; D gene unclear. With 6 bases removed from V and 7 bases from J, the gap between germline ends came to 15 bases. Looked up from germline, CDR1 is SGHVS and CDR2 is FNYEAQ. CDR3 length equals 13 residues. CDR3 amino acids: CASRPPGAGEAFF. DNA for the CDR3: TGTGCCAGCAGACCTCCGGGAGCGGGTGAAGCTTTCTTT.

The chain is built from TRBV2 and TRBJ1-2; TRBD1 aligns across 10 bases. The germline V gene has CDR1 SNHLY and CDR2 FYNNEI. The CDR3 spans 14 residues. The V segment lost 6 bases and the J segment 4 bases; nucleotides outside the gene matches: 5. The CDR3 here is CASRATGGIYGYTF. In DNA form, the CDR3 reads TGTGCCAGCAGAGCGACAGGGGGCATCTATGGCTACACCTTC.

V usage is TRBV29-1 and J usage is TRBJ2-5; 8 positions agree with TRBD2. This CDR3 contains 15 residues. V shed 0 bases, J shed 3 bases, and the junction held 6 bases outside the gene matches. Germline assignment: CDR1 SQVTM and CDR2 ANQGSEA. The CDR3 reads CSVEEVLAAEETQYF. CDR3 coding DNA: TGCAGCGTTGAAGAGGTACTAGCGGCAGAAGAGACCCAGTACTTC.

The rearrangement uses TRBV28 and TRBJ2-7, with 9 nucleotides matching TRBD1. V trimming: 7 bases; J trimming: 4 bases; junction bases outside the gene matches: 11. Germline V gene sequence: CDR1 MDHEN, CDR2 SYDVKM. This CDR3 contains 15 residues. The CDR3 protein is CASKSAGTGSYEQYF. In DNA, the CDR3 is TGTGCCAGCAAATCCGCCGGGACAGGGTCTTACGAGCAGTACTTC.

The rearrangement joins TRBV29-1 to TRBJ2-2; possibly TRBD2 for D (5 bases). The V gene lost 4 bases and the J gene lost 1 base, with 10 bases spanning the gap. Germline CDR1 is SQVTM and CDR2 is ANQGSEA. The CDR3 length is 14 residues. CDR3 nucleotide sequence: TGCAGCGTTGTCGGGGTAAAGAACACCGGGGAGCTGTTTTTT. Amino acid sequence: CSVVGVKNTGELFF.

For the CDR3, the DNA is TGTGCCAGTAGTAAGGAGCATAGCAATCAGCCCCAGCATTTT. Translating it yields CASSKEHSNQPQHF. This chain links TRBV19 with TRBJ1-5; D uncertain. The germline CDR1 and CDR2 sequences are LNHDA and SQIVND (reference sequence). There are 14 residues in the CDR3. Trimming shortened V by 4 bases and J by 0 bases, and 7 bases separated the two germline ends.

The chain uses TRBV9 and TRBJ2-5; 13 bases fit TRBD2. Looked up from germline, CDR1 is SGDLS and CDR2 is YYNGEE. Trimming removed 5 bases from V and 5 bases from J; junction bases left unmatched: 9. The CDR3 length is 16 residues. CDR3 DNA: TGTGCCAGCAGTACTAGCGGGAGGGGCCAGGGGGAGACCCAGTACTTC. It yields the protein CASSTSGRGQGETQYF.

As DNA, the CDR3 is TGTGCCAGCAGTGAGACAGGGCCCTCCTACGAGCAGTACTTC. This gives the protein CASSETGPSYEQYF. This sequence joins TRBV2 and TRBJ2-5; 7 bases line up with TRBD1. Near its end, the DNA agrees better with TRBJ2-7, so the J call may be wrong. The CDR3 sequence is 14 residues long. Per the germline V gene, CDR1 is SNHLY and CDR2 is FYNNEI.

The genes are TRBV30 and TRBJ2-2, with TRBD1 matching over 7 bases. Unmatched junction bases numbered 0, after V lost 2 bases and J lost 3 bases. Germline V gives CDR1 GTSNPN, CDR2 SVGIG (reference sequence). CDR3 length equals 13 residues. As DNA, the CDR3 is TGTGCCTGGAGTACAGGGGACACCGGGGAGCTGTTTTTT. Translation: CAWSTGDTGELFF.

V gene TRBV6-1 combines with J gene TRBJ1-2; TRBD1 aligns across 9 bases. Trimming took 2 bases from V and 8 from J; bases not matched to a gene: 9. CDR3 size: 15 residues. CDR1 and CDR2 from the germline V gene are MNHNS and SASEGT. The CDR3 bases are TGTGCCAGCAGTGAACAAGGGACAGGGCTGGGGGGCTACACCTTC. Encoded protein: CASSEQGTGLGGYTF.

V usage is TRBV9 and J usage is TRBJ2-1; weak D call: TRBD2 (5 bases). CDR1 and CDR2 (germline): SGDLS, YYNGEE. This CDR3 has 13 residues. The V gene lost 2 bases and the J gene lost 9 bases, with 12 bases spanning the gap. The CDR3 here is CASSVRIEGEQFF. In DNA form, the CDR3 reads TGTGCCAGCAGCGTCCGAATTGAGGGTGAGCAGTTCTTC.

The rearrangement links TRBV21-1 to TRBJ2-7; whether TRBD2, the table's D call, matches the DNA was not checked. TRBV21-1 is annotated as a pseudogene. This CDR3 comprises 14 residues. CDR3 region: CASSWRDPGYEQYF. As DNA, the CDR3 is TGTGCCAGCAGCTGGCGGGACCCAGGATACGAGCAGTACTTC.

The chain couples TRBV5-1 to TRBJ1-1; TRBD1 matches 9 bases. Germline V gene lookup returns CDR1 SGHRS and CDR2 YFSETQ. The CDR3 sequence is 16 residues long. V was pared by 4 bases and J by 3 bases, with 10 bases of the junction left unmatched. CDR3 coding DNA: TGCGCCAGCAGCACCGGGACAGGGCTTTTATACACTGAAGCTTTCTTT. Residues: CASSTGTGLLYTEAFF.

V and J are TRBV11-2 and TRBJ1-4; D is perhaps TRBD1 (5 bases). Trimming took off 5 bases at V and 8 bases at J, with 21 bases between the two ends. The length of the CDR3 is 16 residues. The germline gives CDR1 SGHAT, CDR2 FQNNGV. Here the CDR3 DNA reads TGTGCCAGCAGCCCGAAGTTGTCAGGGATCAAAGAAAAACTGTTTTTT. It specifies CASSPKLSGIKEKLFF.

The chain employs TRBV19 and TRBJ1-5; no firm D call. The V and J ends lost 8 bases and 5 bases respectively, with 13 bases between them. Germline CDR1 and CDR2: LNHDA and SQIVND (reference sequence). There are 13 residues in the CDR3. DNA of the CDR3: TGTGCCAGTCGAGGGCAGCCCCATCAGCCCCAGCATTTT. This translates into CASRGQPHQPQHF.

The chain couples TRBV5-1 to TRBJ2-3; the match to TRBD2 covers 7 bases. CDR1 is SGHRS and CDR2 is YFSETQ in the germline V gene. The CDR3 contains 15 residues. The trim removed 3 bases at V and 2 bases at J, leaving 6 bases unmatched. In nucleotides, the CDR3 is TGCGCCAGCAGCTCCCGGGACTACACCACAGATACGCAGTATTTT. Amino acids: CASSSRDYTTDTQYF.

CDR3 residues: CASRSADRDMNTEAFF. The DNA for the CDR3 is TGTGCAAGTCGCTCAGCAGACAGGGACATGAACACTGAAGCTTTCTTT. This chain joins TRBV12-2 and TRBJ1-1; TRBD1 is taken as the D call from the table, unchecked against the DNA. TRBV12-2 is noted as a pseudogene. This CDR3 contains 16 residues.

The V and J genes are TRBV5-5 and TRBJ1-5; the D gene is possibly TRBD1 (5 bases). CDR1 SGHKS and CDR2 YYEKEE come from the germline V gene (reference sequence). The V end lost 2 bases, the J end lost 0 bases, and 9 bases lay between the germline ends. The CDR3 extends over 15 amino acids. The CDR3 DNA sequence: TGTGCCAGCAGCTTTACAGGAGATAGCAATCAGCCCCAGCATTTT. Its protein is CASSFTGDSNQPQHF.

The rearrangement links TRBV2 to TRBJ1-6; 9 bases match TRBD1. CDR3 length: 14 residues. Trimming cost V 6 bases and J 7 bases; bases outside gene matches: 4. The germline V gene has CDR1 SNHLY and CDR2 FYNNEI. The CDR3 sequence: CASSTGQGNSPLHF. As DNA, the CDR3 is TGTGCCAGCAGCACGGGACAGGGAAATTCACCCCTCCACTTT.

The V and J genes are TRBV6-1 and TRBJ2-5; no clear D. Deletions cut 7 bases from V and 1 base from J, with 10 bases between. The CDR3 has 13 amino acids. The germline V gene has CDR1 MNHNS and CDR2 SASEGT. Written as DNA, the CDR3 is TGTGCCAGCACGGAGTGGCTCCAAGAGACCCAGTACTTC. Translating gives CASTEWLQETQYF.

This chain connects TRBV5-1 to TRBJ1-5, with D tentatively TRBD1 (6 bases). CDR3 length: 15 residues. Trimming removed 2 bases at V and 6 bases at J, with 15 bases between. Germline lookup yields CDR1 SGHRS and CDR2 YFSETQ. CDR3 in DNA: TGCGCCAGCAGCTTCTCTGGGGGCGCCCCTCAGCCCCAGCATTTT. Amino acids: CASSFSGGAPQPQHF. The full variable domain, completed using reference TRBV5-1 and TRBJ1-5, is KAGVTQTPRYLIKTRGQQVTLSCSPISGHRSVSWYQQTPGQGLQFLFEYFSETQRNKGNFPGRFSGRQFSNSRSEMNVSTLELGDSALYLCASSFSGGAPQPQHFGDGTRLSIL.

This chain joins TRBV7-9 and TRBJ2-7, with TRBD2 matching 10 bases. V shed 2 bases and J 5 bases; nucleotides not matched to a gene: 3. The germline V gene has CDR1 SEHNR and CDR2 FQNEAQ (reference sequence). The CDR3 runs 14 residues. This CDR3 is CASSLLAGGDEQYF. The DNA for the CDR3 is TGTGCCAGCAGCTTATTAGCGGGAGGAGACGAGCAGTACTTC.

According to its frequency, this clone is medium-sized (0.01 to 0.1%). The chain recombines TRBV28 with TRBJ1-1; a weak D match, TRBD1 (6 bases). Looked up from germline, CDR1 is MDHEN and CDR2 is SYDVKM. The CDR3 totals 15 residues. V lost 7 bases and J 2 bases, leaving 17 bases between the germline ends. The CDR3 here is CASTPGALGNTEAFF. Here the CDR3 DNA reads TGTGCCAGCACCCCAGGGGCCTTGGGAAACACTGAAGCTTTCTTT.

The chain employs TRBV9 and TRBJ2-6; D call uncertain. Looked up from germline, CDR1 is SGDLS and CDR2 is YYNGEE. The CDR3 sequence is 14 residues long. Trimming shortened V by 1 base and J by 4 bases, and 6 bases separated the two germline ends. This chain's CDR3 is CASSVSLGANVLTF. DNA of the CDR3: TGTGCCAGCAGCGTAAGCCTAGGGGCCAACGTCCTGACTTTC.

V gene TRBV18 combines with J gene TRBJ1-5; TRBD1 matches 8 bases. V was clipped by 8 bases and J by 4 bases; unmatched bases: 10. Germline CDR1 and CDR2: KGHSH and LQKENI. This CDR3 contains 15 residues. The CDR3 region is CASDRQGSWNQPQHF. In DNA form, the CDR3 reads TGTGCCAGCGATAGACAGGGGAGTTGGAATCAGCCCCAGCATTTT. Combining the CDR3 with reference TRBV18 and TRBJ1-5 gives the whole variable domain NAGVMQNPRHLVRRRGQEARLRCSPMKGHSHVYWYRQLPEEGLKFMVYLQKENIIDESGMPKERFSAEFPKEGPSILRIQQVVRGDSAAYFCASDRQGSWNQPQHFGDGTRLSIL.

The genes are TRBV18 and TRBJ2-5; D is possibly TRBD1 (6 bases). The J call is uncertain, as TRBJ2-7 better fits the DNA end. CDR3 length: 14 amino acids. Per germline, CDR1 KGHSH and CDR2 LQKENI. In DNA, the CDR3 is TGTGCCAGCTCAGAACAGGGAAGCTCCTACGAGCAGTACTTC. Its translation: CASSEQGSSYEQYF.

The V and J genes are TRBV10-3 and TRBJ1-3; D ambiguous. The length of the CDR3 is 14 residues. Germline V gene lookup returns CDR1 ENHRY and CDR2 SYGVKD. Trimming shortened V by 3 bases and J by 0 bases, and 6 bases separated the two germline ends. CDR3: CAISDGSSGNTIYF. The CDR3 region has the DNA TGTGCCATCAGTGACGGGAGCTCTGGAAACACCATATATTTT.

J is TRBJ1-5 and V is TRBV5-4; 8 nucleotides line up with TRBD1. Per the germline V gene, CDR1 is SGHNT and CDR2 is YYREEE (reference sequence). The trim removed 5 bases at V and 5 bases at J, leaving 6 bases unmatched. The CDR3 has 14 amino acids. The chain's CDR3 is CASSKAGGDQPQHF. DNA of the CDR3: TGTGCCAGCAGTAAAGCAGGGGGCGATCAGCCCCAGCATTTT.

The rearrangement uses TRBV7-3 and TRBJ2-2; TRBD1 matches 9 bases. The V and J ends lost 5 bases and 3 bases, in that order; junction bases with no gene match: 4. Per germline, CDR1 SGHTA and CDR2 FQGTGA. This CDR3 spans 15 amino acids. The CDR3 DNA is TGTGCCAGCAGCCCGGGACAGGGTCACACCGGGGAGCTGTTTTTT. This gives the protein CASSPGQGHTGELFF. Supplemented by reference TRBV7-3 and TRBJ2-2, the full variable domain reads GAGVSQTPSNKVTEKGKYVELRCDPISGHTALYWYRQSLGQGPEFLIYFQGTGAADDSGLPNDRFFAVRPEGSVSTLKIQRTERGDSAVYLCASSPGQGHTGELFFGEGSRLTVL.

J is TRBJ2-2 and V is TRBV7-9; D is ambiguous. Trimming took off 4 bases at V and 0 bases at J, with 6 bases between the two ends. The CDR3 is 14 residues long. Germline V gives CDR1 SEHNR, CDR2 FQNEAQ (reference sequence). CDR3 protein: CASSSTTNTGELFF. For the CDR3, the DNA is TGTGCCAGCAGCTCAACTACGAACACCGGGGAGCTGTTTTTT.